This T cell receptor beta chain was captured in a study of T cell repertoires in cytomegalovirus infection. Study overall: The public TCR beta signatures pointed to both CMV infection and matching HLA type. General study findings and limits: Pooled public TCR beta family frequency picked out CMV carriers with the relevant HLA.

TCRdb re-called the reads with MiXCR, one entry per CDR3 protein. The sample includes around 260,000 distinct CDR3 sequences, roughly 24% seen only once; the top ten take about 15%. Deletions cut 1 base from V and 4 bases from J, with 10 bases between. This CDR3 spans 14 amino acids. In regard to this clonotype: The target antigen is unknown.

The chain is built from TRBV12-3 or TRBV12-4 and TRBJ1-2; D ambiguous. This sequence originates from a human donor in good health (CMV status not recorded). Some clones in this sample may be carry-over from other donors' samples. Material for sequencing was PBMCs. CDR3 nucleotide sequence: TGTGCCAGCAGTTTAGATGGGAGGGTCTATGGCTACACCTTC. Protein sequence: CASSLDGRVYGYTF.